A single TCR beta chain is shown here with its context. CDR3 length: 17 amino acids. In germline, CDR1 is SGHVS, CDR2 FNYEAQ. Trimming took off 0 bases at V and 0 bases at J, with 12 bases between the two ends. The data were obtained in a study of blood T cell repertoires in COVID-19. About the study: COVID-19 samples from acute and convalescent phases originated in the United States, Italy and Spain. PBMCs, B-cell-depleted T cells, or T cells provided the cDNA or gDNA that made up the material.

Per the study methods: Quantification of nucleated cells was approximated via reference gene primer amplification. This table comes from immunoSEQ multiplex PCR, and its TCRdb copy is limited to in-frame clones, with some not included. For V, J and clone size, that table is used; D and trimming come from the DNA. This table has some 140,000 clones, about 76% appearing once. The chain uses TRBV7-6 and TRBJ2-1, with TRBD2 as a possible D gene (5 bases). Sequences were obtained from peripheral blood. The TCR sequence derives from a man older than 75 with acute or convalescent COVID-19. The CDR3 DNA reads TGTGCCAGCAGCTTAGCCCTGCTAGCCAGCTCCTACAATGAGCAGTTCTTC. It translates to CASSLALLASSYNEQFF. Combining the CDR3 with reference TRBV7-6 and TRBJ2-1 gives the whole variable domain GAGVSQSPRYKVTKRGQDVALRCDPISGHVSLYWYRQALGQGPEFLTYFNYEAQQDKSGLPNDRFSAERPEGSISTLTIQRTEQRDSAMYRCASSLALLASSYNEQFFGPGTRLTVL.